This is a list of T cell receptor beta chains from one sample in a study of naive and memory T cell subsets. TCRdb analysed the UMI-ligation and nested PCR reads with MiXCR anew, one entry per CDR3 protein. Of roughly 150,000 distinct CDR3 sequences in the sample, approximately 18% were seen once. The sequenced sample consisted of naive CD8+ T cells from blood. The receptor set was obtained from a human donor in good health. Both conserved end residues are trimmed from each CDR3. A D gene is named only where the DNA matches it firmly.

D,V,CDR3
TRBD1,TRBV12-3/TRBV12-4,ASRIPGQVLEQY
-,TRBV28,ASSPGEVNEQF
-,TRBV15,ATSRGGSVEQY
TRBD2,TRBV10-2,ASGSTPGLAGGPEF
-,TRBV11-2,ASRLNRDTQY
TRBD1,TRBV24-1,ATSDGQGSYNEQF
-,TRBV28,ASSLLGALYEQY
TRBD2,TRBV11-1,ASSFLGSGTPHEQF
TRBD2,TRBV2,ASSPLVAGGPDTQY
-,TRBV2,ASCRGYTEAF
TRBD1,TRBV6-5,ASSPGQGANGYGYT
-,TRBV18,ASSLKGVKVNTEAF
TRBD1,TRBV6-6,ASRPDRGYGYT
-,TRBV5-5,ASSFGTLSYEQY
-,TRBV12-3/TRBV12-4,ASSLGEGYT
TRBD2,TRBV6-5,ASSPETSGATDTQY
TRBD2,TRBV3-1,ASSHDAGEAETQY
-,TRBV6-1,ASSEGQLVQETQY
TRBD2,TRBV5-5,ASSWREEETQY
TRBD1,TRBV10-3,AITGGLQETQY
-,TRBV6-5,ASSYSAPQENTGELF
TRBD1,TRBV7-6,ASSSGQGINEKLF
TRBD2,TRBV5-1,ASSFRLAGPPNEQF
TRBD1,TRBV27,ASSLTGPHYGYT
TRBD1,TRBV6-1,ASRAPDRGDT
TRBD1,TRBV28,ASSPKSMTGIQETQY
TRBD1,TRBV12-3/TRBV12-4,ASNRGAELTEAF
TRBD2,TRBV6-2/TRBV6-3,ASRHGLAGFYEQF
-,TRBV6-6,ASSYSAFYPPYEQY
-,TRBV12-3/TRBV12-4,ASSFGGPGAKNIQY
-,TRBV7-9,ASSPPYYYEQY
-,TRBV6-6,ASSPVGDEAF
-,TRBV20-1,SASPHGTSYEQY
-,TRBV28,ASSATGYTEAF
TRBD2,TRBV6-6,ASSWQGLAGNNEQF
-,TRBV13,ASSPGPWEQY
-,TRBV27,ASSSSGGYEQY
-,TRBV28,AALTEINEQF
TRBD2,TRBV7-8,ASSLLAVSLETQY
-,TRBV11-2,ASSLWAGRSSDTQY
-,TRBV13,ASSFGSDEQF
-,TRBV7-2,ASSVGGGAYNEQF
TRBD2,TRBV9,ASSVGGLAENEQY